The 3 T cell receptor beta chains listed next were all sequenced from one sample in a study of blood T cells in healthy people across ages (dated by TCRdb to the mid-2010s). The library was prepared using 5' RACE. TCRdb names Illumina HiSeq 2500 as the instrument used. A second about 7 to 12 cycle PCR used a sample-barcoded 5' primer and a J-beta primer mix. The public reads were quality trimmed at Q25 with fastp and then assembled into clones with MiXCR by TCRdb, keeping productive beta chains. Rows merge per CDR3 protein into single entries with the most common DNA and genes. The sample table holds approximately 1,000,000 distinct CDR3 sequences, of which less than 50% were seen once. About 20% of the sample comes from the top ten. The material sequenced was blood. Source of these receptors: a woman aged 55 to 70 in good health.

The V gene is TRBV13, the J gene TRBJ2-3; perhaps TRBD1 as D (6 bases). The CDR3 is 12 amino acids. V was pared by 8 bases and J by 6 bases, with 12 bases between. Per germline, CDR1 PRHDT and CDR2 FYEKMQ (reference sequence). CDR3 region: CASAHRADTQYF. The CDR3 region has the DNA TGTGCCAGCGCCCACAGGGCCGATACGCAGTATTTT.

The genes are TRBV3-1 and TRBJ2-3; 8 bases map to TRBD2. The junction had 10 bases not matched to a gene; V was cut back by 4 bases and J by 1 base. This CDR3 region has 17 residues. The germline gives CDR1 LGHDT, CDR2 YNNKEL (reference sequence). The CDR3 sequence is CASSRAFRAGGTDTQYF. CDR3 nucleotide sequence: TGTGCCAGCAGCCGGGCCTTCAGAGCGGGAGGCACAGATACGCAGTATTTT.

This rearrangement joins TRBV5-1 to TRBJ2-7; D is unresolved. V lost 1 base and J lost 0, with 14 bases in between. This CDR3 region has 16 residues. Germline V gene data show CDR1 as SGHRS and CDR2 as YFSETQ. As DNA, the CDR3 is TGCGCCAGCAGCTTGTTTTACATCCCGGACTCCTACGAGCAGTACTTC. This encodes CASSLFYIPDSYEQYF.